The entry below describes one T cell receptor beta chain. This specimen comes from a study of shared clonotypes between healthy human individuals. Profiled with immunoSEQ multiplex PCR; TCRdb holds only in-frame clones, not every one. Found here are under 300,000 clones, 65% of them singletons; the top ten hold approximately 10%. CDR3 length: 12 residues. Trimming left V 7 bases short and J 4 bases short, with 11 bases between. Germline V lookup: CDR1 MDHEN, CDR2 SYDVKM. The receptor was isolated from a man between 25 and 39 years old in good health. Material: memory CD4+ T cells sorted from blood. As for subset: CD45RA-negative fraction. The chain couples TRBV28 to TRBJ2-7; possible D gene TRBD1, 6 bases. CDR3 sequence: CASKGDRYEQYF. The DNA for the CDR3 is TGTGCCAGCAAGGGGGATAGATACGAGCAGTACTTC.